There are many counts of the clone carrying this T cell receptor beta chain. The target antigen is unknown. CDR3 length: 12 amino acids. CDR1 is SGHAT and CDR2 is FQNNGV in the germline V gene. The J segment lost 7 bases and the V segment lost 5 bases, leaving 4 bases of the junction unmatched. cDNA libraries for TCR alpha and TCR beta, carrying sample barcodes and UMIs, came from 5'RACE with constant-segment primers. Each CDR3 protein is one row after TCRdb ran MiXCR on the 5' RACE reads. This table has about 110,000 distinct CDR3 sequences, about 20% appearing once. This sample was taken from a study of T-cell memory formation after mild COVID-19. Study-level results: A second wave expanding day 15 to 37 was CD4+-biased; contracting clones were balanced.

The receptor comes from a man younger than 30 who had mild COVID-19 (a few samples of this study predate the infection). Cell type and time point are not known. Sequencing was performed on PBMCs or a T cell subset sorted from them (not recorded which). V is TRBV11-2 and J is TRBJ2-7, with 8 bases aligning to TRBD1. The CDR3 sequence is CASSRTGWEQYF. The CDR3 DNA is TGTGCCAGCAGCCGGACAGGGTGGGAGCAGTACTTC.